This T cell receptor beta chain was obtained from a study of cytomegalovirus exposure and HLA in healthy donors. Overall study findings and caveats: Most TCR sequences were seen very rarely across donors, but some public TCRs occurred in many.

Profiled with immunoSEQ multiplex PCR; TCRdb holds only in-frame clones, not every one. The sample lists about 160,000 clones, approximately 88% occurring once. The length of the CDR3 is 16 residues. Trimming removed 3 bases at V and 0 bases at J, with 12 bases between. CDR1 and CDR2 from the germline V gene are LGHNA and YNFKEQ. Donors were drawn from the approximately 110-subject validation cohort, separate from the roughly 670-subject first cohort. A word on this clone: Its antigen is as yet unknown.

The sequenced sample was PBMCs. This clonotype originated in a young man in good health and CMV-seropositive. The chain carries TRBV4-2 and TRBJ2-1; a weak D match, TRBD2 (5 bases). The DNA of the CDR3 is TGTGCCAGCAGCCACAGAGCGGTGAGCTCCTACAATGAGCAGTTCTTC. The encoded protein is CASSHRAVSSYNEQFF.